These 13 T cell receptor beta chains share one sample of origin, sequenced in a study of blood T cell repertoires in COVID-19. The method was immunoSEQ multiplex PCR; TCRdb's version includes in-frame clones alone and lacks a portion of them. Of some 330,000 clones listed, around 87% are singletons. Sequenced material: PBMCs or T cells enriched from blood (not recorded which). The receptors shown here come from a man aged 35 to 55 in a cohort exposed to, infected with or recovered from COVID-19 (not recorded which).

The rearrangement links TRBV5-6 to TRBJ2-3; 11 nucleotides align to TRBD2. The V and J ends lost 4 bases and 5 bases, in that order; junction bases with no gene match: 9. The CDR3 consists of 16 residues. The germline CDR1 and CDR2 sequences are SGHDT and YYEEEE. The CDR3 reads CASSRPVAGGGDTQYF. The CDR3 region has the DNA TGTGCCAGCAGCCGTCCGGTAGCGGGAGGGGGAGATACGCAGTATTTT.

The CDR3 bases are TGTGCCAGCAGCGTAGGCCAGGCCCTAGGGAGCTCCTACAATGAGCAGTTCTTC. This translates into CASSVGQALGSSYNEQFF. The chain carries TRBV9 and TRBJ2-1, with a tentative D call TRBD2 (5 bases). With 0 bases removed from V and 0 bases from J, the gap between germline ends came to 16 bases. The germline gives CDR1 SGDLS, CDR2 YYNGEE. This CDR3 has 18 residues. Combining the CDR3 with reference TRBV9 and TRBJ2-1 gives the whole variable domain DSGVTQTPKHLITATGQRVTLRCSPRSGDLSVYWYQQSLDQGLQFLIQYYNGEERAKGNILERFSAQQFPDLHSELNLSSLELGDSALYFCASSVGQALGSSYNEQFFGPGTRLTVL.

The J gene is TRBJ1-2, the V gene TRBV28, with D unresolved. Germline CDR1 is MDHEN and CDR2 is SYDVKM. The CDR3 is 12 residues long. Trimming removed 3 bases from V and 8 bases from J, with 10 bases in between. CDR3: CASSFAEWGYTF. The CDR3 DNA reads TGTGCCAGCAGTTTCGCGGAGTGGGGCTACACCTTC.

The chain uses TRBV28 and TRBJ1-2, with 8 bases aligning to TRBD1. CDR3 length: 15 residues. Germline-derived CDR1 and CDR2 are MDHEN and SYDVKM. V was clipped by 5 bases and J by 1 base; unmatched bases: 6. This CDR3 is CASSTPDRVNYGYTF. CDR3 nucleotide sequence: TGTGCCAGCAGTACCCCGGACAGGGTTAACTATGGCTACACCTTC.

CDR3 protein: CASSTGGTNYGYTF. CDR3 nucleotides: TGTGCCAGCAGTACAGGGGGAACTAACTATGGCTACACCTTC. The chain joins TRBV28 to TRBJ1-2; 8 bases line up with TRBD1. The CDR3 contains 14 residues. J gave up 0 bases and V 5 bases, and 2 bases lay outside the gene matches. Germline CDR1 reads MDHEN; CDR2 reads SYDVKM.

Only a few counts were recorded for this clone. The chain recombines TRBV27 with TRBJ2-7, with D perhaps matching TRBD1 (7 bases). CDR1 and CDR2 (germline): MNHEY, SMNVEV (reference sequence). Between the trimmed V and J ends, which lost 4 bases and 4 bases, there was a span of 14 bases. This CDR3 region has 14 residues. The CDR3 sequence: CASSWQGGRYEQYF. The CDR3 region has the DNA TGTGCCAGCAGTTGGCAGGGGGGTCGGTACGAGCAGTACTTC.

The chain employs TRBV6-5 and TRBJ1-2; 7 nucleotides line up with TRBD1. The CDR3 contains 13 residues. Germline V lookup: CDR1 MNHEY, CDR2 SVGAGI. Germline trimming cut 6 bases from V and 5 bases from J; bases unmatched to any gene: 6. CDR3 sequence (DNA): TGTGCCAGCAGCACCCGGGACAGATATGGCTACACCTTC. This codes for CASSTRDRYGYTF.

This sequence joins TRBV2 and TRBJ2-5; 15 nucleotides agree with TRBD2. This CDR3 is 16 amino acids long. The V and J ends lost 8 bases and 4 bases, in that order; junction bases with no gene match: 8. Germline V CDR1 and CDR2: SNHLY, FYNNEI. CDR3 in amino acids: CASPLGLAGGPETQYF. Here the CDR3 DNA reads TGTGCCAGCCCCCTCGGACTAGCGGGAGGGCCAGAGACCCAGTACTTC.

This chain connects TRBV19 to TRBJ1-1; tentative D call: TRBD1 (5 bases). Trimming took 4 bases from V and 4 from J, leaving 10 bases between them. CDR3 length: 13 amino acids. In germline, CDR1 is LNHDA, CDR2 SQIVND (reference sequence). The CDR3 spells CASSNLRGTEAFF. The CDR3, as DNA: TGTGCCAGTAGTAATTTAAGGGGCACTGAAGCTTTCTTT.

The gene calls are TRBV29-1 and TRBJ1-2, with D tentatively TRBD1 (5 bases). CDR1 is SQVTM and CDR2 is ANQGSEA in the germline V gene. Trimming took 4 bases from V and 4 from J, leaving 13 bases between them. This CDR3 has 13 amino acids. CDR3 amino acids: CSVGAQGGYGYTF. CDR3 in DNA: TGCAGCGTTGGGGCTCAGGGCGGCTATGGCTACACCTTC.

DNA for the CDR3: TGTGCCAGCAGCCGCGTTGGAGGGCCTCATGAAAAACTGTTTTTT. Protein product: CASSRVGGPHEKLFF. J is TRBJ1-4 and V is TRBV6-5; D is undetermined. With 6 bases removed from V and 6 bases from J, the gap between germline ends came to 17 bases. The germline V gene has CDR1 MNHEY and CDR2 SVGAGI. CDR3 length: 15 amino acids.

This sequence joins TRBV6-5 and TRBJ1-1; D uncertain. This CDR3 is built from 14 residues. The V gene's germline CDR1 is MNHEY and CDR2 SVGAGI. Trimming took off 0 bases at V and 4 bases at J, with 9 bases between the two ends. The CDR3 region is CASSYSSQVTEAFF. In DNA form, the CDR3 reads TGTGCCAGCAGTTACTCCTCCCAGGTCACTGAAGCTTTCTTT.

V usage is TRBV6-4 and J usage is TRBJ2-6; 7 bases are a match to TRBD1. Per germline, CDR1 MRHNA and CDR2 SNTAGT. CDR3 length: 14 amino acids. J gave up 2 bases and V 7 bases, and 2 bases lay outside the gene matches. CDR3 nucleotides: TGTGCCAGCACCGACAGGGCTGGGGCCAACGTCCTGACTTTC. It specifies CASTDRAGANVLTF.